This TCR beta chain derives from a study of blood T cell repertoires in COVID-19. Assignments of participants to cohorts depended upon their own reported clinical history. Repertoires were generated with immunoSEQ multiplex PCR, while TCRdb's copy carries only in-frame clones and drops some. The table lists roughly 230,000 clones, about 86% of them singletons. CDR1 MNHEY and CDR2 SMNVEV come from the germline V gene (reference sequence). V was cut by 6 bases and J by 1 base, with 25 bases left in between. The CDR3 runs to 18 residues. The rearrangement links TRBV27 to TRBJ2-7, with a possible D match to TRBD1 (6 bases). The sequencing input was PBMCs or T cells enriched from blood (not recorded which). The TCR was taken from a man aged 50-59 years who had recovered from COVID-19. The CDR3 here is CASSSTYTVFDRSYEQYF. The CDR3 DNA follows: TGTGCCAGCAGCTCGACATATACCGTTTTCGACAGGTCCTACGAGCAGTACTTC.